Sequencing of this T cell receptor (beta chain) was carried out in a study of T cell responses to AZD1222 COVID-19 vaccine. With respect to this clone: Its antigen remains unknown.

Measured with immunoSEQ multiplex PCR; TCRdb has only the in-frame clones, and not every one. This table holds 100,000 to 150,000 clones, 85% to 90% found once. Findings and caveats of the study: There were repertoire samples only from the period after the peak T cell response. Mostly white British, mostly female donors; authors suggested clonal diversity may be underestimated. The breadth and depth of Spike-specific TCRs increased once two AZD1222 doses had been given.

With 4 bases clipped from V and 0 bases from J, the junction kept 1 base outside the gene matches. This CDR3 has 14 residues. CDR1 SGHAT and CDR2 FQNNGV come from the germline V gene. Sequenced here: peripheral blood, sampled on day 0 of MenACWY control vaccination. This TCR derives from an adult in good health. The chain combines TRBV11-2 with TRBJ2-3; 7 nucleotides align to TRBD2. The CDR3 reads CASSSLASTDTQYF. The DNA for the CDR3 is TGTGCCAGCAGCTCACTAGCGAGCACAGATACGCAGTATTTT.